A selection of T cell receptor beta chains follows, all from one sample in a study of PD-1 blockade in classical Hodgkin lymphoma. The protocol was immunoSEQ multiplex PCR, while the TCRdb copy is restricted to in-frame clones and leaves out a portion. Here the sample spans tens of thousands of clones, nearly 90% being singletons. This specimen consisted of peripheral blood mononuclear cells (PBMCs), obtained before the fourth cycle of nivolumab. These receptor sequences come from a human donor with classical Hodgkin lymphoma. Each CDR3 is given with its conserved first and last residue. Each record gives: J gene, CDR3 length, clone size, V gene, CDR3 protein. For some rows the clone size is stated as once, few or many, or as a class when expanded; others skip it.

TRBJ2-5,14,.,TRBV9,CASSGTTSGETQYF
TRBJ2-1,13,.,TRBV7-6,CASSLATYNEQFF
TRBJ2-3,14,.,TRBV6-5,CASRPTGGTDTQYF
TRBJ2-5,13,.,TRBV6-1,CASSSRYQETQYF
TRBJ2-7,14,.,TRBV5-1,CASSLEGVEYEQYF
TRBJ2-6,18,once,TRBV9,CASSVAGQGISGANVLTF
TRBJ2-7,14,.,TRBV6-6,CASSNGQGNYEQYF
TRBJ2-7,15,.,TRBV6-6,CASTPAGGRSYEQYF
TRBJ1-1,14,.,TRBV5-1,CASQEAALNTEAFF
TRBJ2-6,15,.,TRBV7-9,CASSLLASGANVLTF
TRBJ2-5,15,.,TRBV7-8,CASSTLRGVQETQYF
TRBJ2-5,15,.,TRBV5-1,CASSTMGVNQETQYF
TRBJ2-7,12,once,TRBV29-1,CSVEGSGYEQYF
TRBJ1-1,16,.,TRBV7-2,CASSLLAAGPNTEAFF
TRBJ2-1,13,.,TRBV7-7,CASSWGPNNEQFF
TRBJ2-1,9,few,TRBV2,CASSNEQFF
TRBJ2-1,15,.,TRBV6-6,CASSYNPGQRDEQFF
TRBJ1-4,14,.,TRBV28,CASSFGGTAEKLFF
TRBJ1-1,16,.,TRBV6-5,CASSYSRFGLNTEAFF
TRBJ2-2,13,.,TRBV5-1,CASSRIGTGELFF
TRBJ2-5,15,.,TRBV7-9,CASSHTSGGIETQYF
TRBJ1-1,15,.,TRBV5-1,CASSLTGHLNTEAFF
TRBJ2-7,15,.,TRBV6-6,CASKTSGDGSYEQYF
TRBJ1-1,13,.,TRBV6-5,CASSKTGRAEAFF
TRBJ2-2,15,few,TRBV5-1,CASSQQGGNTGELFF
TRBJ2-7,11,.,TRBV4-1,CASSQAYEQYF
TRBJ2-7,13,.,TRBV7-6,CASSRTVEYEQYF
TRBJ2-5,12,.,TRBV29-1,CSGEGAQETQYF
TRBJ1-5,15,.,TRBV7-2,CASSLEGTGNQPQHF
TRBJ2-7,15,.,TRBV7-9,CASSFPRGDPYEQYF
TRBJ2-3,13,.,TRBV19,CASSPTGPDTQYF
TRBJ2-3,21,.,TRBV10-3,CAISESRLAGGPSPSTDTQYF
TRBJ2-3,15,once,TRBV5-1,CASRIGAPITDTQYF